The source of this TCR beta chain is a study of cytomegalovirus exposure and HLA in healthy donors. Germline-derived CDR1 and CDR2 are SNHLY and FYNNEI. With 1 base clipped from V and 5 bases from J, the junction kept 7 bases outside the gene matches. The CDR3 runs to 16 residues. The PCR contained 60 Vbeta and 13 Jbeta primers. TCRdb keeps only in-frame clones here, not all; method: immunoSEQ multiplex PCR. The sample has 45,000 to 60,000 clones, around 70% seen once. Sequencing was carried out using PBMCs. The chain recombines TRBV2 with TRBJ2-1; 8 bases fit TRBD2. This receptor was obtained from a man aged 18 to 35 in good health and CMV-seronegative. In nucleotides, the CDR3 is TGTGCCAGCAGTGAAGAACCCGGGAGGGGGAACAATGAGCAGTTCTTC. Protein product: CASSEEPGRGNNEQFF.